The 13 T cell receptor beta chains below all came from one sample that was sequenced in a study of T-cell reconstitution after alpha-beta-depleted transplantation in children. Unique molecular identifiers were built into the TCRbeta library. Each CDR3 protein is one row after TCRdb ran MiXCR on the PCR reads. The sample holds more than 15,000 distinct CDR3 sequences, roughly 7.6% seen once. The sample consisted of PBMCs, mostly from graft donor cells, taken 60 days after TCRalphabeta/CD19-depleted stem cell transplant. These receptors originate from a boy less than two years old who had a stem cell transplant for Wiskott-Aldrich syndrome, so the T cells may come from the graft donor.

The chain uses TRBV24-1 and TRBJ2-1; 8 nucleotides agree with TRBD2. The CDR3 is 16 residues long. From germline, CDR1 is KGHDR and CDR2 SFDVKD. V lost 0 bases, J lost 0 bases, and 0 bases stayed unmatched. The DNA of the CDR3 is TGTGCCACCAGTGATTTGAGCGGGAGCTCCTACAATGAGCAGTTCTTC. Its protein product is CATSDLSGSSYNEQFF.

Many counts were recorded for this clonotype. The rearrangement joins TRBV27 to TRBJ1-5; tentative D call: TRBD1 (5 bases). CDR3 length equals 15 residues. CDR1 is MNHEY and CDR2 is SMNVEV in the germline V gene (reference sequence). Trimming removed 3 bases from V and 3 bases from J, with 12 bases in between. The CDR3 protein is CASSLYGTDNQPQHF. In DNA, the CDR3 is TGTGCCAGCAGTTTGTACGGGACTGACAATCAGCCCCAGCATTTT.

This clonotype was recorded many times. The rearrangement links TRBV5-1 to TRBJ2-3; D not certain. The CDR3 length is 15 residues. Per the germline V gene, CDR1 is SGHRS and CDR2 is YFSETQ. V gave up 2 bases and J gave up 4 bases, with 14 bases separating them. The CDR3 nucleotides read TGCGCCAGCAGCTTACACGAGGTCCGCGCAGATACGCAGTATTTT. Amino acid sequence: CASSLHEVRADTQYF.

This clonotype appeared many times. This chain uses TRBV12-3 or TRBV12-4 with TRBJ2-5; D gene ambiguous. CDR3 length: 14 residues. With 5 bases removed from V and 1 base from J, the gap between germline ends came to 11 bases. For the CDR3, the DNA is TGTGCCAGCAGTATCAGGACGTTCCAAGAGACCCAGTACTTC. Protein: CASSIRTFQETQYF.

This clonotype is classed as medium-sized. The V and J genes are TRBV10-3 and TRBJ1-1; TRBD1 matches at 9 bases. Looked up from germline, CDR1 is ENHRY and CDR2 is SYGVKD. The CDR3 runs 12 residues. The V gene end was trimmed by 9 bases and the J gene end by 5 bases; junction bases not matched to a gene: 4. The CDR3 sequence: CAIRQGGTEAFF. The CDR3 region has the DNA TGTGCCATTCGACAGGGGGGAACTGAAGCTTTCTTT.

There are a few counts of this clonotype. CDR3 DNA sequence: TGCGCCAGCAGCTTGGCCGGCGGCCAAGAGACCCAGTACTTC. Translating it yields CASSLAGGQETQYF. The chain uses TRBV5-1 and TRBJ2-5; D uncertain. V was cut by 0 bases and J by 1 base, with 7 bases left in between. CDR3 length: 14 amino acids. CDR1 and CDR2 from the germline V gene are SGHRS and YFSETQ.

This clonotype was counted at least ten times. This chain connects TRBV28 to TRBJ2-1; D gene ambiguous. Trimming shortened V by 6 bases and J by 7 bases, and 10 bases separated the two germline ends. Germline lookup yields CDR1 MDHEN and CDR2 SYDVKM. The CDR3 runs 12 residues. The CDR3 DNA reads TGTGCCAGCAGCCATAACTTAAATGAGCAGTTCTTC. It is translated as CASSHNLNEQFF.

The chain carries TRBV20-1 and TRBJ1-1, with D unresolved. Germline V gives CDR1 DFQATT, CDR2 SNEGSKA (reference sequence). Between the trimmed V and J ends, which lost 3 bases and 4 bases, there was a span of 12 bases. The CDR3 runs to 13 residues. CDR3: CSARRRSITEAFF. CDR3 sequence (DNA): TGCAGTGCTAGGCGACGGTCGATCACTGAAGCTTTCTTT.

This clonotype came up many times. The chain joins TRBV29-1 to TRBJ2-1, with D perhaps being TRBD1 or TRBD2 (6 bases each). With 7 bases removed from V and 0 bases from J, the gap between germline ends came to 13 bases. Germline CDR1 SQVTM, CDR2 ANQGSEA. This CDR3 is 14 amino acids long. The CDR3 coding sequence is TGCAGCGCAGCCTGGGGGGCCTCCTACAATGAGCAGTTCTTC. Translating it yields CSAAWGASYNEQFF.

This clonotype was recorded at least ten times. The genes are TRBV21-1 and TRBJ2-7; the DNA was not compared with TRBD1, the D call given in the table. TRBV21-1 is described as a pseudogene. This CDR3 comprises 15 residues. In nucleotides, the CDR3 is TGTGCCAGCAGCTCGTACCCCGGGGGGTTCTACGAGCAGTACTTC. Residues: CASSSYPGGFYEQYF.

This clonotype was counted ten times or more. The chain employs TRBV7-2 and TRBJ2-4; D call uncertain. V gave up 1 base and J gave up 0 bases, with 1 base separating them. This CDR3 region has 13 residues. CDR1 and CDR2 from the germline V gene are SGHTA and FQGNSA. The CDR3 DNA reads TGTGCCAGCAGCTTAGAAGCCAAAAACATTCAGTACTTC. Translated: CASSLEAKNIQYF. The full variable domain, its missing parts supplied by reference TRBV7-2 and TRBJ2-4, is GAGVSQSPSNKVTEKGKDVELRCDPISGHTALYWYRQSLGQGLEFLIYFQGNSAPDKSGLPSDRFSAERTGGSVSTLTIQRTQQEDSAVYLCASSLEAKNIQYFGAGTRLSVL.

This clonotype was seen many times. CDR3 loop: CSARGQGYEQFF. The CDR3 DNA follows: TGCAGTGCTAGGGGACAGGGGTATGAGCAGTTCTTC. The chain is built from TRBV20-1 and TRBJ2-1; 10 positions match TRBD1. With V trimmed by 3 bases and J by 8 bases, 1 base remained unmatched. The germline V gene encodes CDR1 DFQATT and CDR2 SNEGSKA (reference sequence). This CDR3 region has 12 residues.

This clonotype has only a few counts. This chain links TRBV3-1 with TRBJ2-5; no reliable D call. Germline loops: CDR1 LGHDT, CDR2 YNNKEL (reference sequence). V shed 3 bases and J shed 5 bases, with 16 bases lying between them. There are 15 residues in the CDR3. In nucleotides, the CDR3 is TGTGCCAGCAGCCAGCTGAGACACCCCGGGGAGACCCAGTACTTC. Its protein is CASSQLRHPGETQYF.